This T cell receptor beta chain was documented in a study of CD8+CD57+ T cells in acquired aplastic anemia. Study-level findings and limits: Patients and controls shared twenty-nine CD8+ CDR3 sequences.

Sequencing was done on patients that had shown CD8+CD57+ cell expansion by flow cytometry. This clonotype appeared many times. Its antigen remains unidentified. Genomic DNA served as template for TCR beta VDJ and CDR3 profiling. TCRdb redid the calling of the reads with MiXCR, one entry per CDR3 protein. The profile covers 150,000 or so distinct CDR3 sequences, with under 55% appearing a single time and approximately 1% taken by the ten largest. The CDR3 runs 14 residues. CDR1 and CDR2 (germline): SGHNT, YYREEE (reference sequence). Between the trimmed V and J ends, which lost 0 bases and 9 bases, there was a span of 10 bases.

The rearrangement uses TRBV5-4 and TRBJ1-6; tentatively, D is TRBD1 (6 bases). This receptor was taken from a human donor with aplastic anemia. The source material was sorted CD4+, CD8+, or CD8+CD57+ T cells (not recorded which) from PBMCs. In DNA, the CDR3 is TGTGCCAGCAGCTTGGAGGCAGGGGTTTCACCCCTCCACTTT. Amino acid sequence: CASSLEAGVSPLHF.